Below, 14 T cell receptor beta chains from the same sample are listed, as sequenced in a study of CD8 T cells in Susac syndrome. cDNA came from approximately 0.5 to 1 ug RNA primed by random hexamers. MiXCR was run by TCRdb on the immunoSEQ multiplex PCR reads, yielding one entry per CDR3 protein. This sample carries 60,000 to 75,000 distinct CDR3 sequences, about 95% of them seen once, and the ten largest clones take roughly 0.22%. Sequenced sample: CD8+ T cells from PBMCs. These TCRs come from a human donor in good health.

This clonotype came up once. The rearrangement uses TRBV28 and TRBJ1-1; D remains unclear. The CDR3 spans 14 residues. Trimming pared 5 bases from V and 5 bases from J, leaving 15 bases between. Germline V lookup: CDR1 MDHEN, CDR2 SYDVKM. The CDR3 protein is CASSQNMFSTEAFF. CDR3 bases: TGTGCCAGCAGTCAAAACATGTTTTCGACTGAAGCTTTCTTT.

V gene TRBV2 combines with J gene TRBJ2-7; unclear D gene. CDR1 and CDR2 (germline): SNHLY, FYNNEI. Between the trimmed V and J ends, which lost 3 bases and 6 bases, there was a span of 15 bases. The CDR3 is 14 residues long. Here the CDR3 reads CASSDWAALVEQYF. CDR3 DNA: TGTGCCAGCAGTGATTGGGCCGCCTTAGTCGAGCAGTACTTC.

The gene calls are TRBV7-6 and TRBJ1-1; possibly TRBD1 for D (5 bases). Trimming stripped 4 bases from V and 5 bases from J, with 14 bases between. Germline CDR1 reads SGHVS; CDR2 reads FNYEAQ. This CDR3 is 14 amino acids long. The CDR3 coding sequence is TGTGCCAGCAGCTCACCTCCAGGGTTGACTGAAGCTTTCTTT. Its protein is CASSSPPGLTEAFF.

The table lists this clonotype with a count of one. The chain has TRBV25-1 and TRBJ2-7, with 9 bases aligning to TRBD1. The germline gives CDR1 MGHDK, CDR2 SYGVNS. With 7 bases clipped from V and 1 base from J, the junction kept 11 bases outside the gene matches. CDR3 length equals 16 residues. The CDR3 region is CASTNTPGTGSYEQYV. DNA of the CDR3: TGTGCCAGCACCAATACCCCCGGGACAGGGTCCTACGAGCAGTACGTC.

The J gene is TRBJ2-3, the V gene TRBV12-3 or TRBV12-4; 8 bases line up with TRBD2. The V and J ends lost 6 bases and 6 bases, in that order; junction bases with no gene match: 8. The CDR3 is 14 amino acids. The CDR3 reads CASSPAGGGDTQYF. The CDR3 bases are TGTGCCAGCAGCCCCGCGGGGGGTGGGGATACGCAGTATTTT.

The chain uses TRBV15 and TRBJ1-1, with D unclear. The CDR3 length is 12 residues. Germline V gene data show CDR1 as LNHNV and CDR2 as YYDKDF (reference sequence). Trimming stripped 0 bases from V and 4 bases from J, with 3 bases between. CDR3 residues: CATSRDGTEAFF. DNA of the CDR3: TGTGCCACCAGCAGAGATGGCACTGAAGCTTTCTTT.

The chain is built from TRBV23-1 and TRBJ2-7; D gene uncertain. TRBV23-1 is designated an ORF whose function remains uncertain. V lost 2 bases, J lost 2 bases, and 7 bases lay in between. The CDR3 has 13 residues. In DNA form, the CDR3 reads TGCGCCAGCAGTCAAGTCACAGCCTACGAGCAGTACGTC. Its translation is CASSQVTAYEQYV.

This clonotype was detected once. The chain employs TRBV29-1 and TRBJ2-7; possible D gene TRBD2, 5 bases. Germline CDR1 reads SQVTM; CDR2 reads ANQGSEA. V gave up 6 bases and J gave up 1 base, with 13 bases separating them. The CDR3 runs to 13 residues. The CDR3 sequence is CSVHTRTSYEQYF. The CDR3 bases are TGCAGCGTCCACACTCGGACTTCCTACGAGCAGTACTTC.

The V call is TRBV5-6, the J call TRBJ2-7; D perhaps matches TRBD1 (5 bases). The CDR3 extends over 14 amino acids. Trimming stripped 0 bases from V and 4 bases from J, with 11 bases between. Germline lookup yields CDR1 SGHDT and CDR2 YYEEEE. The CDR3: CASSLGPTEYEQYF. Written as DNA, the CDR3 is TGTGCCAGCAGCTTGGGCCCGACAGAATACGAGCAGTACTTC.

J is TRBJ1-1 and V is TRBV30; no firm D call. Germline V CDR1 and CDR2: GTSNPN, SVGIG (reference sequence). The CDR3 has 10 residues. The V gene lost 5 bases and the J gene lost 7 bases, with 8 bases spanning the gap. CDR3: CAWGLSEAFF. CDR3 nucleotide sequence: TGTGCCTGGGGGCTAAGTGAAGCTTTCTTT.

V and J are TRBV30 and TRBJ1-2; weak D call: TRBD1 (5 bases). Germline-derived CDR1 and CDR2 are GTSNPN and SVGIG (reference sequence). This CDR3 is built from 14 residues. The V gene lost 0 bases and the J gene lost 4 bases, with 12 bases spanning the gap. The CDR3: CAWSVTGTLYGYTF. CDR3 DNA sequence: TGTGCCTGGAGTGTCACCGGGACTCTCTATGGCTACACCTTC.

The chain uses TRBV6-2 or TRBV6-3 and TRBJ2-7; D unresolved. With 5 bases removed from V and 5 bases from J, the gap between germline ends came to 13 bases. The CDR3 totals 13 residues. The germline V gene encodes CDR1 MNHEY and CDR2 SVGEGT. CDR3 amino acids: CASSPRVFDEQYV. CDR3 nucleotide sequence: TGTGCCAGCAGTCCCCGGGTATTCGACGAGCAGTACGTC.

This chain connects TRBV5-1 to TRBJ1-2; 8 positions match TRBD1. Unmatched junction bases numbered 7, after V lost 3 bases and J lost 6 bases. Germline V gene lookup returns CDR1 SGHRS and CDR2 YFSETQ. The CDR3 loop spans 14 amino acids. In DNA form, the CDR3 reads TGCGCCAGCAGCTCATCAGGGGGCAGGGATGGCTACACCTTC. Its translation: CASSSSGGRDGYTF.

The chain carries TRBV14 and TRBJ2-2, with D possibly matching TRBD2 (5 bases). CDR1 is SGHDN, CDR2 FVKESK, per germline. The V gene lost 0 bases and the J gene lost 6 bases, with 8 bases spanning the gap. The CDR3 length is 14 residues. CDR3 nucleotide sequence: TGTGCCAGCAGCCAAGATTTGGGAGCCGGGGAGCTGTTTTTT. Translating it yields CASSQDLGAGELFF.